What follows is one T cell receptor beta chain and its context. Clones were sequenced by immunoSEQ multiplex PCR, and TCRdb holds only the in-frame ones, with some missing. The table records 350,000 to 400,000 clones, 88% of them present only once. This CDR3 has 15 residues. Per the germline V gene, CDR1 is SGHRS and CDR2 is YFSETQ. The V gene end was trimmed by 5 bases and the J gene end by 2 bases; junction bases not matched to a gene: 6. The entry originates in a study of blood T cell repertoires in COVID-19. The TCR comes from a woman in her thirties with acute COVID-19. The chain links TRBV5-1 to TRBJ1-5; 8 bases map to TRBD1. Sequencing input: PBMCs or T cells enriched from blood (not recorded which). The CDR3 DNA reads TGCGCCAGCAGAAGTACAGGGGGTGGCAATCAGCCCCAGCATTTT. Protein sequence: CASRSTGGGNQPQHF.